Below are 15 T cell receptor beta chains sequenced from a single sample in a study of OX40 agonist ivuxolimab in advanced cancers. Only in-frame clones appear in the TCRdb table, and some are missing; sequencing was by immunoSEQ multiplex PCR. The sample contains fewer than 120,000 clones, around 90% of which appear only once. The input for sequencing was CD4+ or CD8+ T cells sorted from blood, taken in a trial of the OX40 agonist ivuxolimab. All receptors come from an adult with an advanced solid tumor such as melanoma, head and neck, liver or kidney cancer.

This clone has a single count. The chain links TRBV2 to TRBJ1-6, with D hard to call. V lost 3 bases to trimming and J lost 7 bases, with 4 bases between them. The CDR3 has 12 residues. Germline V CDR1 and CDR2: SNHLY, FYNNEI. The CDR3 DNA sequence: TGTGCCAGCAGTGACAGGAATTCACCCCTCCACTTT. It is translated as CASSDRNSPLHF.

The DNA of the CDR3 is TGCGCCAGCAGCTTGTGGTCTAGCGGAAGCACAGATACGCAGTATTTT. This gives the protein CASSLWSSGSTDTQYF. The chain combines TRBV5-1 with TRBJ2-3; 7 bases fit TRBD2. The CDR3 has 16 residues. CDR1 and CDR2 from the germline V gene are SGHRS and YFSETQ. V lost 1 base to trimming and J lost 0 bases; unmatched junction nucleotides: 5. Full variable domain (remainder filled in from reference TRBV5-1 and TRBJ2-3): KAGVTQTPRYLIKTRGQQVTLSCSPISGHRSVSWYQQTPGQGLQFLFEYFSETQRNKGNFPGRFSGRQFSNSRSEMNVSTLELGDSALYLCASSLWSSGSTDTQYFGPGTRLTVL.

The chain joins TRBV11-3 to TRBJ1-1; possible D gene TRBD1, 5 bases. Looked up from germline, CDR1 is SGHNT and CDR2 is YENEEA. V lost 5 bases, J lost 3 bases, and 10 bases lay in between. The CDR3 runs to 13 residues. CDR3 loop: CASSTGGDTEAFF. CDR3 bases: TGTGCCAGCAGCACTGGGGGGGACACTGAAGCTTTCTTT.

The V gene is TRBV18, the J gene TRBJ2-7, with 9 bases fitting TRBD1. Germline trimming cut 4 bases from V and 5 bases from J; bases unmatched to any gene: 6. The length of the CDR3 is 14 residues. Germline CDR1 and CDR2: KGHSH and LQKENI. The CDR3 DNA is TGTGCCAGCTCACTCGACAGGGGGGGAAACGAGCAGTACTTC. It translates to CASSLDRGGNEQYF. Together with reference TRBV18 and TRBJ2-7, the CDR3 gives the full variable domain: NAGVMQNPRHLVRRRGQEARLRCSPMKGHSHVYWYRQLPEEGLKFMVYLQKENIIDESGMPKERFSAEFPKEGPSILRIQQVVRGDSAAYFCASSLDRGGNEQYFGPGTRLTVT.

The J gene is TRBJ2-4, the V gene TRBV5-4; maybe TRBD1 (5 bases). The CDR3 length is 11 residues. The V end lost 8 bases, the J end lost 12 bases, and 15 bases lay between the germline ends. In germline, CDR1 is SGHNT, CDR2 YYREEE (reference sequence). The CDR3 DNA reads as TGTGCCAGTTCAAAGGGGCTGGATCAGTACTTC. Translation: CASSKGLDQYF.

Written as DNA, the CDR3 is TGTGCCAGCAGCTTAACAGGAACCTCTGGCTATGGCTACACCTTC. Its translation: CASSLTGTSGYGYTF. This sequence joins TRBV7-9 and TRBJ1-2; D is perhaps TRBD1 (5 bases). The V end was cut by 2 bases, the J end by 4 bases, with 14 bases between. The germline gives CDR1 SEHNR, CDR2 FQNEAQ (reference sequence). This CDR3 region has 15 residues.

The rearrangement joins TRBV7-9 to TRBJ2-1, with unresolved D. The CDR3 has 19 residues. Germline values: CDR1 SEHNR, CDR2 FQNEAQ (reference sequence). Trimming removed 2 bases from V and 0 bases from J, with 20 bases in between. The CDR3 sequence: CASSLSKLAPSHSYNEQFF. The DNA of the CDR3 is TGTGCCAGCAGCTTATCGAAACTTGCTCCAAGCCACTCCTACAATGAGCAGTTCTTC. Using reference TRBV7-9 and TRBJ2-1 for the parts outside the CDR3, the full variable domain is DTGVSQNPRHKITKRGQNVTFRCDPISEHNRLYWYRQTLGQGPEFLTYFQNEAQLEKSRLLSDRFSAERPKGSFSTLEIQRTEQGDSAMYLCASSLSKLAPSHSYNEQFFGPGTRLTVL.

The chain carries TRBV5-1 and TRBJ1-1; D ambiguous. Germline V lookup: CDR1 SGHRS, CDR2 YFSETQ. The CDR3 extends over 13 amino acids. The ends were cut back, 3 bases at V and 0 bases at J, with 6 bases in the middle. The CDR3: CASSSGVNTEAFF. In nucleotides, the CDR3 is TGCGCCAGCAGCTCCGGGGTGAACACTGAAGCTTTCTTT.

The chain joins TRBV9 to TRBJ2-3, with no clear D. V was pared by 3 bases and J by 5 bases, with 7 bases between. The CDR3 is made up of 12 amino acids. Germline CDR1 SGDLS, CDR2 YYNGEE. CDR3 protein: CASSAILDTQYF. The CDR3 bases are TGTGCCAGCAGCGCCATCTTAGATACGCAGTATTTT. The full variable domain, with the rest looked up from reference TRBV9 and TRBJ2-3, is DSGVTQTPKHLITATGQRVTLRCSPRSGDLSVYWYQQSLDQGLQFLIQYYNGEERAKGNILERFSAQQFPDLHSELNLSSLELGDSALYFCASSAILDTQYFGPGTRLTVL.

This chain links TRBV4-1 with TRBJ2-3; 11 nucleotides match TRBD2. This CDR3 spans 16 amino acids. V shed 5 bases and J 2 bases; nucleotides not matched to a gene: 6. Per the germline V gene, CDR1 is MGHRA and CDR2 is YSYEKL. CDR3 in DNA: TGCGCCAGCAGCTCTACGACTAGCGGGGTCACAGATACGCAGTATTTT. It codes for CASSSTTSGVTDTQYF.

The genes are TRBV5-4 and TRBJ2-6; 7 nucleotides agree with TRBD1. Germline V CDR1 and CDR2: SGHNT, YYREEE (reference sequence). V shed 4 bases and J 4 bases; nucleotides not matched to a gene: 14. The CDR3 runs 18 residues. This CDR3 reads CASSPWGPAGGGANVLTF. The CDR3 nucleotides are TGTGCCAGCAGCCCTTGGGGGCCGGCAGGGGGAGGGGCCAACGTCCTGACTTTC.

The rearrangement links TRBV19 to TRBJ1-4, with TRBD1 matching 9 bases. The J segment lost 1 base and the V segment lost 5 bases, leaving 8 bases of the junction unmatched. The CDR3 runs 17 residues. The germline V gene has CDR1 LNHDA and CDR2 SQIVND (reference sequence). The CDR3 loop reads CASSAPQGAGTNEKLFF. In DNA form, the CDR3 reads TGTGCCAGTAGTGCCCCACAGGGGGCAGGAACTAATGAAAAACTGTTTTTT.

The V gene is TRBV7-2, the J gene TRBJ1-5; tentative D call: TRBD1 (5 bases). V was trimmed by 4 bases and J by 9 bases, leaving 16 bases between them. The CDR3 loop spans 14 amino acids. The germline V gene has CDR1 SGHTA and CDR2 FQGNSA. The CDR3 loop reads CASSSPGGVGPQHF. DNA of the CDR3: TGTGCCAGCAGCTCCCCCGGGGGGGTAGGGCCCCAGCATTTT.

The V and J genes are TRBV18 and TRBJ1-1; D remains unclear. Germline CDR1 reads KGHSH; CDR2 reads LQKENI. Deletions cut 1 base from V and 11 bases from J, with 14 bases between. This CDR3 is 13 amino acids long. The CDR3 DNA reads as TGTGCCAGCTCACCACGGGAGGACCCTAGGGCTTTCTTT. Translating it yields CASSPREDPRAFF.

This chain links TRBV6-6 with TRBJ2-1; 8 bases match TRBD2. The CDR3 spans 16 residues. The V gene end was trimmed by 5 bases and the J gene end by 3 bases; junction bases not matched to a gene: 9. Germline CDR1 reads MNHNY; CDR2 reads SVGAGI (reference sequence). The CDR3 loop is CASSRPSGQDYNEQFF. CDR3 coding DNA: TGTGCCAGCAGTAGGCCTAGCGGGCAGGACTACAATGAGCAGTTCTTC.